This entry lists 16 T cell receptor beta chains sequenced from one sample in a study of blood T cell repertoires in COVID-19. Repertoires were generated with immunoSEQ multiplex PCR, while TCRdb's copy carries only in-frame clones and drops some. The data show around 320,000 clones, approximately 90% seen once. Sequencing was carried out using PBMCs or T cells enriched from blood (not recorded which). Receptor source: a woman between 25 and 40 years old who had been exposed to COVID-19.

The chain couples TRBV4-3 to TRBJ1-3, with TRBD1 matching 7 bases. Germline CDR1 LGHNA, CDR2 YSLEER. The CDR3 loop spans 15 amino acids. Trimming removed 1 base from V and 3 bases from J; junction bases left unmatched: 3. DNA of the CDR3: TGCGCCAGCAGCCAAGTGGGACAGAGTGGAAACACCATATATTTT. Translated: CASSQVGQSGNTIYF.

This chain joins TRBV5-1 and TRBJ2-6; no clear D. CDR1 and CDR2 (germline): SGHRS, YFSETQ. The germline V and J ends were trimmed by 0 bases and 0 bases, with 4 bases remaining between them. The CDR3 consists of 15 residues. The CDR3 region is CASSLAVSGANVLTF. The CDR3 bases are TGCGCCAGCAGCTTGGCCGTCTCTGGGGCCAACGTCCTGACTTTC.

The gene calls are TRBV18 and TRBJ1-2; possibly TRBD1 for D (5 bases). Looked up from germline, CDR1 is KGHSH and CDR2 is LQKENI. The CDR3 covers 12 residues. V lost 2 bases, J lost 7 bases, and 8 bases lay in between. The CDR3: CASSPDGGGYTF. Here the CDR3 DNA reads TGTGCCAGCTCACCAGACGGGGGTGGCTACACCTTC. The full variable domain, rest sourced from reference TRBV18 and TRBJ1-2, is NAGVMQNPRHLVRRRGQEARLRCSPMKGHSHVYWYRQLPEEGLKFMVYLQKENIIDESGMPKERFSAEFPKEGPSILRIQQVVRGDSAAYFCASSPDGGGYTFGSGTRLTVV.

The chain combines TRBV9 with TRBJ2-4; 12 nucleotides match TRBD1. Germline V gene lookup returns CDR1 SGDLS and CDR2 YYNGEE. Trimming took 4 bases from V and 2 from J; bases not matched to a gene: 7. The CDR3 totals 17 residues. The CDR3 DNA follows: TGTGCCAGCAGCCCTGGGGGGACAGGGGGCACCAAAAACATTCAGTACTTC. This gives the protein CASSPGGTGGTKNIQYF.

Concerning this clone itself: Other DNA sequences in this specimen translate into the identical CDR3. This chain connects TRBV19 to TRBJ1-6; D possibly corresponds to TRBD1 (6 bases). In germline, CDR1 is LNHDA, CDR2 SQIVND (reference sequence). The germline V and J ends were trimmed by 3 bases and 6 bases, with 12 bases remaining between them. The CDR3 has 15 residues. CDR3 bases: TGTGCCAGTAGTATTAGGGGGGGCGGTAATTCACCCCTCCACTTT. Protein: CASSIRGGGNSPLHF.

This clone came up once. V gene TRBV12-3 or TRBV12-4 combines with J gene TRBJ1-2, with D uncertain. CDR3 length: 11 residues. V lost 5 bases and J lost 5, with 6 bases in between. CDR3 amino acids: CASSPRYGYTF. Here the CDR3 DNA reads TGTGCCAGCAGTCCTCGGTATGGCTACACCTTC.

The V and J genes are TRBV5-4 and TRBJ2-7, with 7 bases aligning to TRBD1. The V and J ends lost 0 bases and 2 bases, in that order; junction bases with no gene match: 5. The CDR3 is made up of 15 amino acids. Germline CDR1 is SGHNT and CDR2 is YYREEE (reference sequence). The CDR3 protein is CASSLGGQGAYEQYF. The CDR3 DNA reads TGTGCCAGCAGCTTGGGGGGTCAGGGGGCCTACGAGCAGTACTTC.

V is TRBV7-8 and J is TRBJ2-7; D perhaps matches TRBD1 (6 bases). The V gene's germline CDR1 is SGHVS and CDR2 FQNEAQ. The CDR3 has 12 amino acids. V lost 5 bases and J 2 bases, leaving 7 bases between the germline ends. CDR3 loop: CASSTGPYEQYF. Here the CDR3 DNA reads TGTGCCAGCAGCACAGGGCCCTACGAGCAGTACTTC.

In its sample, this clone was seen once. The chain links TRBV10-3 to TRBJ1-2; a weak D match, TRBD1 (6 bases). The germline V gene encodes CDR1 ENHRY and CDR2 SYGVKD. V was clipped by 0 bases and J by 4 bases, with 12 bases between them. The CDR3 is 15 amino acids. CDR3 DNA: TGTGCCATCAGTGAGTCAAACAGGGCATCCTATGGCTACACCTTC. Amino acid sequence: CAISESNRASYGYTF.

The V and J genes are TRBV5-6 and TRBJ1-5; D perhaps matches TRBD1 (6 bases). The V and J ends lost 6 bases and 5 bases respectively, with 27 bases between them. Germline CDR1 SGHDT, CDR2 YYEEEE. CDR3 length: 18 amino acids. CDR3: CASTRGGEVSFLHQPQHF. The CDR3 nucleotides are TGTGCCAGCACCCGAGGGGGGGAAGTGTCCTTCCTACATCAGCCCCAGCATTTT.

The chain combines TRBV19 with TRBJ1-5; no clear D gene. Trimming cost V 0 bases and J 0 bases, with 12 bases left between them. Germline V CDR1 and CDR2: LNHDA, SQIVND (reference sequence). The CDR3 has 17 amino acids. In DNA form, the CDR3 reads TGTGCCAGTAGTATAGAAGGGAGACGGTTTAGCAATCAGCCCCAGCATTTT. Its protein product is CASSIEGRRFSNQPQHF.

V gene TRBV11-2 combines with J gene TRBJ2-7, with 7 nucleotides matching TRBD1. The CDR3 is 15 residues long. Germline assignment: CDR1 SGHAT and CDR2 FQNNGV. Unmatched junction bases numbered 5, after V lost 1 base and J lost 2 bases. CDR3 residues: CASSLGSGGPYEQYF. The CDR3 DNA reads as TGTGCCAGCAGCTTAGGGTCAGGGGGACCCTACGAGCAGTACTTC.

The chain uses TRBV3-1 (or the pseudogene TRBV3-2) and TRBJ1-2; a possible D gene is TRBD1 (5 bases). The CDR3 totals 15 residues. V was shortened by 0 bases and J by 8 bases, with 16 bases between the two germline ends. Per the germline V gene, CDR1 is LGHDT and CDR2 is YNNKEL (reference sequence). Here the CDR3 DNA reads TGTGCCAGCAGCCAAGATTGGGGCCCCTTTGAAGGCTACACCTTC. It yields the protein CASSQDWGPFEGYTF.

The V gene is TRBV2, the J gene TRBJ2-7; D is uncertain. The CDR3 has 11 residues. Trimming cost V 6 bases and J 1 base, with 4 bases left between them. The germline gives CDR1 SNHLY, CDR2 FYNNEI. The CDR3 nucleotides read TGTGCCAGCAGACAGTCCTACGAGCAGTACTTC. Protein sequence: CASRQSYEQYF.

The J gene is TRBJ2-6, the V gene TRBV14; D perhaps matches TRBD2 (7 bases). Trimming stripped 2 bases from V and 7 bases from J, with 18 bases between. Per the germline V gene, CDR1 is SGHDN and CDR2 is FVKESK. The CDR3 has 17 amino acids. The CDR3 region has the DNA TGTGCCAGCAGCCAATCCTGGGGGCGGGGGCCAGCCAACGTCCTGACTTTC. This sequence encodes CASSQSWGRGPANVLTF.

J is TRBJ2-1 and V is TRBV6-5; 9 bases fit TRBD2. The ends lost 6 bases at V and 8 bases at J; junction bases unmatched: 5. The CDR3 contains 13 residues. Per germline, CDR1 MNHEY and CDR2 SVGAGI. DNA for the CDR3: TGTGCCAGCAGGGCTAGCGGGGCGCATGAGCAGTTCTTC. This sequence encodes CASRASGAHEQFF.